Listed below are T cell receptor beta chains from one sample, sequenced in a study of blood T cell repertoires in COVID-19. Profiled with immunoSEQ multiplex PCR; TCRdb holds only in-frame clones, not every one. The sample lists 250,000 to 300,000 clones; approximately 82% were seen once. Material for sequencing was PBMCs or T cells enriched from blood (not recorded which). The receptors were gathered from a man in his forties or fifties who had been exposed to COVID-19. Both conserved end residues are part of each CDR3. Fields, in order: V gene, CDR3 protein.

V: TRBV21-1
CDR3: CASSNSAGASSYEQYF

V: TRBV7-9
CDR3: CASSRETSGAYEQYF

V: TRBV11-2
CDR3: CASSPETYEQYF

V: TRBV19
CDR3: CASRIRPDRGTYEQYF

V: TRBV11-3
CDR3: CASSPPLRQETQYF

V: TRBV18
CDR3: CASRGTTNTGELFF

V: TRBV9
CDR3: CASSAVWSSYNEQFF

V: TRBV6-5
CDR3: CASRTGWTEAFF

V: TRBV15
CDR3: CATSRVRGSNQPQHF

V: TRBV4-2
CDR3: CASSQEPAGLKSSYNEQFF

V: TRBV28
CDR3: CASSLLGPGMRDEQFF

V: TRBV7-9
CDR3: CASSDGGRDTEAFF

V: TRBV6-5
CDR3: CASLPGPLSSYEQYF

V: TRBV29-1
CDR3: CSVGLNEQFF

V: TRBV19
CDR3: CASSSSGRWNLLPNTGELFF

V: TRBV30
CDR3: CAWSSAGWSGYTF

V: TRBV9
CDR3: CASSVGRDEQFF

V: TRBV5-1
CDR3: CASSLVTSPMNTEAFF

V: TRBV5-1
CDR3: CASTSGTGDEKLFF

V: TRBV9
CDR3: CASSVGGQAFF

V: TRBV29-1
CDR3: CSVEPSGRRDTQYF

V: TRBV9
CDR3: CASSVIGGDGDTQYF

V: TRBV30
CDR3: CAWSDNSYYGYTF

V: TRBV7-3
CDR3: CASSSLAGGVDNEQFF

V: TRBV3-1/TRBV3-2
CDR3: CASSQRGAPEAFF

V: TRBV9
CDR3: CASGNTGTSGYNEQFF

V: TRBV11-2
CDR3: CASRTSGTYEQYF

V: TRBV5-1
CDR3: CASSESLLTSAITGELFF

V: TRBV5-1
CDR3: CASSQQGISTDTQYF

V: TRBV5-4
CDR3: CASPGLTGELFF

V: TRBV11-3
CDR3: CASSLGKTGYEQYF

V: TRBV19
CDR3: CASSRRRGETQYF

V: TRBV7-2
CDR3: CASSLGGRIGDGYTIYF

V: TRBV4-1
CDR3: CASSQVVTGSREQYF

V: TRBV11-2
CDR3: CASSLVLGGATPGEQYF

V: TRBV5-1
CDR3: CASSSGGWVRDEQYF

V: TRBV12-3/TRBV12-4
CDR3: CASSPGYEQFF

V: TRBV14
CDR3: CASSHRQGLRGTEAFF

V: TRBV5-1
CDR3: CASSSRAGSGVTQYF

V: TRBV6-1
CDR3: CASSEGGFGITSKYF

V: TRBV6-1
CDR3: CASSEDYRPGGDTQYF

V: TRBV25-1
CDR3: CASSRGTRGGPYNEQFF

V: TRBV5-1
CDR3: CASSVEGGIYEQYF

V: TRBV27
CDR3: CASIEDRQQETQYF

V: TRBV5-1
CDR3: CASSLEQGAFGGTEAFF

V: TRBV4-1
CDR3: CASSQVARDTQYF

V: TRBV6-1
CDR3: CASCGAEGNTEAFF

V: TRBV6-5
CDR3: CASSYSQGAEAFF

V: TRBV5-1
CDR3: CASSTDRASTGELFF

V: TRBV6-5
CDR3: CASSLGDRGSGGYTF